This TCR beta chain comes out of a study of tumor and adjacent non-tumor tissue in lung cancer. Overall study findings and caveats: Top 100 clones took a larger repertoire share in normal lung. Significantly higher TCR diversity was found in tumor than normal lung.

Three rounds of nested PCR, following a modified ARM-PCR protocol, produced the TCRbeta library. In TCRdb, the multiplex PCR reads were re-called with MiXCR into one record per CDR3 protein. This table holds 100,000 or so distinct CDR3 sequences, roughly two thirds found once. As concerns this clonotype: As yet, its antigen is unknown.

Trimming removed 4 bases at V and 5 bases at J, with 11 bases between. The CDR3 runs 13 residues. CDR1 is SQVTM and CDR2 is ANQGSEA in the germline V gene. No cell sorting was done before RNA was extracted from the tissue. This non-tumor lung sample came from over 3 cm beyond the tumor edge. Between August and November 2014, newly diagnosed, chemotherapy-naive lung cancer patients underwent thoracic surgery in China. The sequenced material came from distant non-tumor lung tissue. The chain joins TRBV29-1 to TRBJ1-4; D remains ambiguous. The sequence came from a man aged 25 to 40 with non-small cell lung cancer. This chain's CDR3 is CSVAESPNEKLFF. In DNA form, the CDR3 reads TGCAGCGTTGCGGAGTCACCAAATGAAAAACTGTTTTTT.